This T cell receptor beta chain was sequenced for a study of early T cells in non-severe SARS-CoV-2 infection. There are a few counts of this clonotype. Via MiXCR, TCRdb re-called the 5' RACE reads, giving one row per CDR3 protein. In the table there are fewer than 85,000 distinct CDR3 sequences, around 10% of which are singletons. The receptor comes from an adult who was a healthcare worker with PCR-confirmed SARS-CoV-2 infection or an uninfected control (not recorded which). Source: whole blood, taken at baseline.

CDR3 DNA: TGTGCCAGCAGCCGTGACAGACAAGAGACCCAGTACTTC. It specifies CASSRDRQETQYF. The rearrangement uses TRBV11-2 and TRBJ2-5, with D possibly matching TRBD1 (5 bases). The germline V and J ends were trimmed by 5 bases and 2 bases, with 9 bases remaining between them. There are 13 residues in the CDR3. Germline values: CDR1 SGHAT, CDR2 FQNNGV.